The 23 T cell receptor beta chains below all came from one sample that was sequenced in a study of circulating CD8 cells and anti-PD-1 response in melanoma. Live CD3+CD8+TCRalphabeta+ cells were sorted into four subsets by PD-1 and/or TIGIT. Each library started from about 15 ng of total RNA using the QIAseq Immune Repertoire TCR panel. TCRdb re-derived calls from the reads in MiXCR, one entry per CDR3 protein. The sample includes 250 to 300 distinct CDR3 sequences, roughly 9.1% of them seen just once. Sequencing was performed on CD8+ T cells from PBMCs, taken at baseline or after one month of anti-PD-1 therapy (not recorded which). The receptors derive from a human donor with melanoma.

By proportion, this clonotype is large. Because the CDR3 is missing its conserved closing phenylalanine or tryptophan, this is likely a read error. V and J are TRBV5-4 and TRBJ2-2; D unresolved. The CDR3 covers 13 residues. CDR1 and CDR2 from the germline V gene are SGHNT and YYREEE (reference sequence). V dropped 2 bases and J dropped 6 bases, with 8 bases sitting between them. The CDR3, as DNA: TGTGCCAGCAGCTTTAGTGATCCCGGGGAGCTGTTTTAT. Residues: CASSFSDPGELFY.

This clonotype is deemed hyperexpanded (1% or more). The genes are TRBV28 and TRBJ2-7; D is ambiguous. This CDR3 region has 14 residues. The V and J ends lost 6 bases and 3 bases respectively, with 15 bases between them. Germline values: CDR1 MDHEN, CDR2 SYDVKM. This chain's CDR3 is CASRVRVAFYEQYF. CDR3 DNA sequence: TGTGCCAGCAGGGTAAGGGTGGCCTTCTACGAGCAGTACTTC.

This clonotype is classed as large (0.1 to 1%). This chain connects TRBV9 to TRBJ2-5; 10 bases line up with TRBD1. Germline V CDR1 and CDR2: SGDLS, YYNGEE. Germline trimming cut 3 bases from V and 5 bases from J; bases unmatched to any gene: 10. CDR3 length: 16 amino acids. The CDR3 DNA is TGTGCCAGCAGCGCCCACCGGGACAGGGGATGGGAGACCCAGTACTTC. Protein: CASSAHRDRGWETQYF.

By sample fraction, this clonotype is large. V gene TRBV9 combines with J gene TRBJ2-7; the D is unclear. The CDR3 runs 14 residues. Germline assignment: CDR1 SGDLS and CDR2 YYNGEE. V dropped 3 bases and J dropped 3 bases, with 13 bases sitting between them. This chain's CDR3 is CASSGLGNSYEQYF. CDR3 nucleotide sequence: TGTGCCAGCAGCGGATTAGGGAATAGCTACGAGCAGTACTTC.

Only a few counts were recorded for this clonotype. The rearrangement links TRBV2 to TRBJ2-7; D gene ambiguous. CDR1 is SNHLY, CDR2 FYNNEI, per germline. The CDR3 consists of 14 residues. Trimming took 6 bases from V and 0 from J, leaving 12 bases between them. CDR3 residues: CASSPVQSSYEQYF. CDR3 nucleotides: TGTGCCAGCAGCCCGGTCCAAAGCTCCTACGAGCAGTACTTC.

This clonotype is large (0.1 to 1%) by share. The chain carries TRBV12-3 or TRBV12-4 and TRBJ2-3; no definite D call. The CDR3 is 13 residues long. Trimming left V 2 bases short and J 5 bases short, with 8 bases between. The CDR3 here is CASSLLRRDTQYF. CDR3 in DNA: TGTGCCAGCAGTTTATTGAGGCGAGATACGCAGTATTTT.

This clonotype ranks as large. This chain joins TRBV13 and TRBJ2-1; D gene unclear. With 3 bases removed from V and 5 bases from J, the gap between germline ends came to 14 bases. Germline lookup yields CDR1 PRHDT and CDR2 FYEKMQ (reference sequence). CDR3 length equals 15 residues. The CDR3 DNA reads as TGTGCCAGCAGCTTGAGGACGGCTAATAACAATGAGCAGTTCTTC. It translates to CASSLRTANNNEQFF.

Sample share makes this clonotype large. J is TRBJ2-2 and V is TRBV28; the D is unclear. Trimming took off 6 bases at V and 1 base at J, with 3 bases between the two ends. Germline V gene lookup returns CDR1 MDHEN and CDR2 SYDVKM. The CDR3 loop spans 12 amino acids. CDR3 protein: CASSQNTGELFF. As DNA, the CDR3 is TGTGCCAGCAGCCAGAACACCGGGGAGCTGTTTTTT. Supplemented by reference TRBV28 and TRBJ2-2, the full variable domain reads DVKVTQSSRYLVKRTGEKVFLECVQDMDHENMFWYRQDPGLGLRLIYFSYDVKMKEKGDIPEGYSVSREKKERFSLILESASTNQTSMYLCASSQNTGELFFGEGSRLTVL.

By share of the sample, this clonotype is large (0.1 to 1%). In DNA, the CDR3 is TGTGCCAGCAGTCCCCGGGGCAACACTGAAGCTTTCTTT. Translating gives CASSPRGNTEAFF. The J gene is TRBJ1-1, the V gene TRBV27, with D perhaps TRBD1 (5 bases). Germline V gene sequence: CDR1 MNHEY, CDR2 SMNVEV (reference sequence). V was cut by 5 bases and J by 2 bases, with 9 bases left in between. This CDR3 comprises 13 residues.

By share, this clonotype ranks as medium-sized (0.01 to 0.1%). The chain couples TRBV6-1 to TRBJ2-3; no clear D gene. CDR1 is MNHNS, CDR2 SASEGT, per germline. Trimming cost V 6 bases and J 4 bases, with 8 bases left between them. The CDR3 runs 12 residues. The CDR3 nucleotides read TGTGCCAGCAGCGGGCTTTCAGATACGCAGTATTTT. It yields the protein CASSGLSDTQYF.

Note on this clonotype: This may be a read error: a much more frequent sequence differs by one nucleotide. This rearrangement joins TRBV27 to TRBJ2-7; 7 nucleotides line up with TRBD2. The V gene's germline CDR1 is MNHEY and CDR2 SMNVEV (reference sequence). This CDR3 spans 13 amino acids. CDR3 protein: CASSSSGFYKQYF. The CDR3 DNA is TGTGCCAGCAGTTCTAGCGGTTTCTACAAGCAGTACTTC.

By share, this clonotype ranks as large. The chain uses TRBV28 and TRBJ2-2; 8 bases fit TRBD1. CDR3 length: 16 residues. V trimming: 5 bases; J trimming: 4 bases; junction bases outside the gene matches: 9. CDR1 and CDR2 (germline): MDHEN, SYDVKM. This CDR3 is CASSPKDRAGTGELFF. Written as DNA, the CDR3 is TGTGCCAGCAGTCCTAAGGACAGGGCAGGCACCGGGGAGCTGTTTTTT. The entire variable domain, with the rest obtained from reference TRBV28 and TRBJ2-2, is as follows: DVKVTQSSRYLVKRTGEKVFLECVQDMDHENMFWYRQDPGLGLRLIYFSYDVKMKEKGDIPEGYSVSREKKERFSLILESASTNQTSMYLCASSPKDRAGTGELFFGEGSRLTVL.

By sample fraction, this clonotype is large (0.1 to 1%). Because the CDR3 is missing its conserved closing phenylalanine or tryptophan, this is likely a read error. No DNA is shown, since the ends of the CDR3 on it are uncertain; the CDR3 is the one TCRdb lists. The chain has TRBV12-3 or TRBV12-4 and TRBJ1-1; the table gives TRBD1 as D, unverified against the DNA. The CDR3 has 11 amino acids, counting both end residues. The CDR3 loop reads CASTLWDRSII.

This clonotype is termed large. This chain joins TRBV5-6 and TRBJ2-3; perhaps TRBD2 as D (6 bases). The CDR3 is made up of 16 amino acids. The germline V and J ends were trimmed by 4 bases and 6 bases, with 21 bases remaining between them. Germline V gives CDR1 SGHDT, CDR2 YYEEEE. CDR3 DNA: TGTGCCAGCAGCATTACCGGGACTGGTCTGGAGGATACGCAGTATTTT. Translation gives CASSITGTGLEDTQYF.

By share, this clonotype ranks as medium-sized. The rearrangement links TRBV7-8 to TRBJ2-7; unclear D gene. The length of the CDR3 is 13 residues. Per germline, CDR1 SGHVS and CDR2 FQNEAQ. V was cut by 0 bases and J by 1 base, with 4 bases left in between. The CDR3 DNA follows: TGTGCCAGCAGCTTAGCGCGATCCTACGAGCAGTACTTC. Protein product: CASSLARSYEQYF.

This clonotype is termed large. V and J are TRBV9 and TRBJ2-1; D tentatively fits TRBD1 or TRBD2 (5 bases each). The CDR3 is made up of 14 amino acids. The V and J ends lost 4 bases and 3 bases respectively, with 11 bases between them. The germline V gene has CDR1 SGDLS and CDR2 YYNGEE. The CDR3, as DNA: TGTGCCAGCAGCTCGGCAGGGAGCTACAATGAGCAGTTCTTC. It is translated as CASSSAGSYNEQFF.

The CDR3 region is CASSPGKLIPGELFF. CDR3 coding DNA: TGTGCCAGCAGCCCAGGGAAGCTGATTCCCGGGGAGCTGTTTTTT. V usage is TRBV2 and J usage is TRBJ2-2, with a tentative D call TRBD1 (5 bases). V shed 6 bases and J shed 6 bases, with 17 bases lying between them. CDR1 is SNHLY, CDR2 FYNNEI, per germline. This CDR3 has 15 residues.

In this sample, this clonotype is medium-sized. V is TRBV2 and J is TRBJ2-7, with D perhaps TRBD2 (6 bases). Trimming stripped 11 bases from V and 7 bases from J, with 12 bases between. Germline lookup yields CDR1 SNHLY and CDR2 FYNNEI. This CDR3 is 10 amino acids long. The CDR3 region is CAGGRQEQYF. CDR3 sequence (DNA): TGTGCCGGAGGGAGGCAGGAGCAGTACTTC.

By sample share, this clonotype is large. As DNA, the CDR3 is TGTGCCAGCAGCTTAATCGGGCCAGCGGGGGAACTCACAGATACGCAGTATTTT. Translating gives CASSLIGPAGELTDTQYF. J is TRBJ2-3 and V is TRBV7-3, with 8 bases fitting TRBD2. CDR1 is SGHTA and CDR2 is FQGTGA in the germline V gene. The CDR3 has 18 residues. Trimming at V came to 1 base and at J to 2 bases, leaving 11 bases not matched to a gene.

By proportion, this clonotype is medium-sized (0.01 to 0.1%). At one boundary the junction diverges from the germline segment, which might be a read error. The chain has TRBV18 and TRBJ2-2; TRBD2 might be the D (5 bases). The CDR3 contains 13 residues. The germline gives CDR1 KGHSH, CDR2 LQKENI. The CDR3 bases are TGTGCCAGCTCACTGGACCCGGCCGGGGAGCTGTCTTTT. This codes for CASSLDPAGELSF.

The chain has TRBV28 and TRBJ2-7, with 9 bases identical to TRBD1. The CDR3 covers 15 residues. Germline CDR1 is MDHEN and CDR2 is SYDVKM. The V segment lost 4 bases and the J segment 3 bases; nucleotides outside the gene matches: 7. CDR3 coding DNA: TGTGCCAGCAGTTACGGCGCGGGACAGGGCTACGAGCAGTACTTC. It translates to CASSYGAGQGYEQYF.

This clonotype qualifies as large. This could be a read error, since a much larger clone is one nucleotide away. The chain joins TRBV5-1 to TRBJ1-5; a weak D match, TRBD1 (5 bases). This CDR3 comprises 13 residues. Trimming took off 5 bases at V and 7 bases at J, with 13 bases between the two ends. Germline assignment: CDR1 SGHRS and CDR2 YFSETQ. The CDR3: CASSREGEQPQHF. CDR3 DNA sequence: TGCGCCAGCAGTCGTGAAGGGGAGCAGCCCCAGCATTTT.

Of note for this clonotype: The CDR3 ends on some other residue instead of the conserved phenylalanine or tryptophan, so this is likely a read error. The J gene is TRBJ1-1, the V gene TRBV9; unclear D gene. The CDR3 length is 14 residues. Germline assignment: CDR1 SGDLS and CDR2 YYNGEE. Trimming removed 4 bases from V and 5 bases from J, with 15 bases in between. DNA of the CDR3: TGTGCCAGCAGCCCCAATCCGCCGGGTACTGAAGCTTTCTCT. Its translation is CASSPNPPGTEAFS.